The next 4 T cell receptor beta chains were all read from a single sample in a study of blood T cell repertoires in COVID-19. Produced via immunoSEQ multiplex PCR; TCRdb's table is partial and in-frame only. The sample lists 650,000 to 800,000 clones, 85% to 90% occurring once. Sequencing was done on a sample of peripheral blood. Source of these receptors: a young woman with acute or convalescent COVID-19.

The CDR3 loop reads CASSPRRDRSYGYTF. The DNA for the CDR3 is TGTGCCAGCAGCCCCCGCCGGGACAGGAGCTATGGCTACACCTTC. This chain joins TRBV7-8 and TRBJ1-2; 8 bases agree with TRBD1. The length of the CDR3 is 15 residues. CDR1 and CDR2 from the germline V gene are SGHVS and FQNEAQ. V was pared by 5 bases and J by 4 bases, with 9 bases of the junction left unmatched.

The chain has TRBV30 and TRBJ1-2, with D unresolved. CDR3 length equals 12 residues. Germline CDR1 and CDR2: GTSNPN and SVGIG (reference sequence). The ends were cut back, 1 base at V and 2 bases at J, with 5 bases in the middle. This CDR3 reads CAWSAINYGYTF. DNA of the CDR3: TGTGCCTGGAGTGCTATAAACTATGGCTACACCTTC. The whole variable domain, filled in from reference TRBV30 and TRBJ1-2, reads SQTIHQWPATLVQPVGSPLSLECTVEGTSNPNLYWYRQAAGRGLQLLFYSVGIGQISSEVPQNLSASRPQDRQFILSSKKLLLSDSGFYLCAWSAINYGYTFGSGTRLTVV.

V usage is TRBV30 and J usage is TRBJ2-1, with a possible D match to TRBD2 (5 bases). The CDR3 is 16 amino acids. The V and J ends lost 3 bases and 6 bases respectively, with 21 bases between them. The V gene's germline CDR1 is GTSNPN and CDR2 SVGIG (reference sequence). CDR3 sequence: CAWSRGSRNSVNEQFF. The CDR3 nucleotides are TGTGCCTGGAGCCGTGGAAGTCGGAATAGCGTCAATGAGCAGTTCTTC. The full variable domain, rest sourced from reference TRBV30 and TRBJ2-1, is SQTIHQWPATLVQPVGSPLSLECTVEGTSNPNLYWYRQAAGRGLQLLFYSVGIGQISSEVPQNLSASRPQDRQFILSSKKLLLSDSGFYLCAWSRGSRNSVNEQFFGPGTRLTVL.

The V and J genes are TRBV12-3 or TRBV12-4 and TRBJ2-2, with D hard to call. This CDR3 is 13 amino acids long. V was clipped by 5 bases and J by 5 bases, with 9 bases between them. In DNA, the CDR3 is TGTGCCAGCAGTCCGATAGTAACCGGGGAGCTGTTTTTT. This translates into CASSPIVTGELFF.